The T cell receptor (beta chain) under discussion was sequenced for a study of breast tumors, draining lymph nodes, adjacent tissues. TCRdb fed the multiplex PCR reads into MiXCR, producing one record per CDR3 protein. The table lists approximately 250,000 distinct CDR3 sequences, nearly 35% of them singletons. The CDR3 has 15 residues. Per the germline V gene, CDR1 is SGHNT and CDR2 is YENEEA. With 7 bases removed from V and 9 bases from J, the gap between germline ends came to 21 bases. About this clonotype itself: As yet, its antigen is unknown. A read error is possible here, since a much larger clone lies one base away.

The lymph nodes were axillary draining lymph nodes from breast cancer patients. Study results and caveats: Compared with basal-like, luminal-like tumors shared significantly more repertoire with nontumor tissue. The lymph node origin of tumor T cells was framed as consistent with a hypothesis, not demonstrated. Findings are consistent with lymph node origin and intratumoral expansion of most tumor T cells. Tumor TCR diversity was below lymph nodes but above nontumor tissue.

The sequenced sample consisted of axillary lymph node tissue. The chain is built from TRBV11-3 and TRBJ2-2; D assignment may be TRBD1 or TRBD2 (5 bases each). The sequence was obtained from a female donor with breast cancer. Some clones in this sample may be carry-over from other donors' samples. Here the CDR3 reads CASTTGAGYDRELFF. CDR3 sequence (DNA): TGTGCCAGCACCACCGGGGCAGGTTATGATCGGGAGCTGTTTTTT.